These T cell receptor beta chains were read from a single sample in a study of blood T cell repertoires in COVID-19. Repertoires were generated with immunoSEQ multiplex PCR, while TCRdb's copy carries only in-frame clones and drops some. Here the sample spans a few hundred thousand clones, less than 85% being singletons. Input material: peripheral blood. The receptors originated from a woman older than 75 with acute or convalescent COVID-19. Both conserved end residues are part of each CDR3. The order of the fields is clone size, D gene, V gene, J gene, CDR3 protein, CDR3 DNA. The D gene is left open where the match is weak. For some rows the clone size is stated as once, few or many, or as a class when expanded; others skip it.

once,TRBD2,TRBV20-1,TRBJ2-3,CSASLVAGLGTDTQYF,TGCAGTGCTAGTCTGGTAGCGGGGCTGGGCACAGATACGCAGTATTTT
few,TRBD1,TRBV7-9,TRBJ2-2,CASSHSDRAGELFF,TGTGCCAGCAGCCACTCCGACAGGGCCGGGGAGCTGTTTTTT
NA,TRBD1,TRBV11-3,TRBJ1-4,CASSLGTGSGEKLFF,TGTGCCAGCAGCTTAGGGACAGGGTCTGGTGAAAAACTGTTTTTT
NA,NA,TRBV18,TRBJ2-3,CASSLFSSTDTQYF,TGTGCCAGCTCACTATTTTCGAGCACAGATACGCAGTATTTT
NA,NA,TRBV7-9,TRBJ1-4,CASSPESLREKLFF,TGTGCCAGCAGCCCCGAGTCGTTGAGGGAAAAACTGTTTTTT
NA,NA,TRBV19,TRBJ1-6,CASSLGQGGVSPLHF,TGTGCCAGTAGCCTCGGTCAGGGAGGCGTTTCACCCCTCCACTTT
once,NA,TRBV19,TRBJ2-3,CASSIRRLGPATDTQYF,TGTGCCAGTAGTATTCGTAGATTGGGCCCAGCCACAGATACGCAGTATTTT
NA,TRBD1,TRBV11-1,TRBJ2-3,CASSPRDRANTQYF,TGTGCCAGCAGCCCTAGGGACAGGGCAAATACGCAGTATTTT
once,NA,TRBV3-1/TRBV3-2,TRBJ1-5,CASSRLAGGRTLFNQPQHF,TGTGCCAGCAGCCGACTAGCGGGGGGACGGACTCTATTCAATCAGCCCCAGCATTTT
NA,NA,TRBV27,TRBJ1-2,CASSKGLPNYGYTF,TGTGCCAGCTCCAAGGGGCTCCCTAACTATGGCTACACCTTC
NA,NA,TRBV12-2,TRBJ2-2,CASRLAHLGGTGELFF,TGTGCAAGTCGCTTAGCGCACCTGGGAGGCACCGGGGAGCTGTTTTTT
NA,NA,TRBV7-2,TRBJ2-3,CASSLAIGVSTDTQYF,TGTGCCAGCAGCTTAGCGATAGGGGTGAGCACAGATACGCAGTATTTT
NA,TRBD1,TRBV6-4,TRBJ1-2,CASSAPKGGQGMGYGYTF,TGTGCCAGCAGTGCCCCAAAAGGAGGACAGGGGATGGGATATGGCTACACCTTC
once,TRBD1,TRBV5-1,TRBJ2-5,CASSQAGQAQETQYF,TGCGCCAGCAGCCAAGCTGGACAGGCCCAAGAGACCCAGTACTTC
NA,TRBD2,TRBV7-2,TRBJ2-1,CASSLAAGERGGRNEQFF,TGTGCCAGCAGCTTAGCTGCAGGCGAGCGGGGGGGCCGGAATGAGCAGTTCTTC
NA,NA,TRBV5-6,TRBJ2-3,CASSYRAPSTDTQYF,TGTGCCAGCAGCTACAGAGCTCCTAGCACAGATACGCAGTATTTT
once,TRBD1,TRBV2,TRBJ2-1,CASSEGQGNGEQFF,TGTGCCAGCAGTGAGGGACAGGGAAACGGTGAGCAGTTCTTC
once,TRBD1,TRBV10-2,TRBJ1-1,CASRPGTGMSEAFF,TGCGCCAGCAGACCCGGGACAGGGATGTCTGAAGCTTTCTTT
NA,NA,TRBV3-1/TRBV3-2,TRBJ1-3,CASSRGGGPGNTIYF,TGTGCCAGCAGCCGAGGGGGTGGTCCTGGAAACACCATATATTTT
NA,NA,TRBV6-5,TRBJ1-3,CASPPEQGSGNTIYF,TGTGCCAGCCCTCCGGAGCAGGGGTCCGGAAACACCATATATTTT
NA,NA,TRBV27,TRBJ2-3,CASSLSTGTDTQYF,TGTGCCAGCAGTTTATCGACAGGCACAGATACGCAGTATTTT
NA,NA,TRBV7-2,TRBJ1-4,CASSFESWAPGEKLFF,TGTGCCAGCAGCTTTGAGTCTTGGGCACCTGGTGAAAAACTGTTTTTT
NA,NA,TRBV2,TRBJ2-3,CASSEARGDTQYF,TGTGCCAGCAGTGAAGCGCGGGGAGATACGCAGTATTTT
NA,NA,TRBV3-1/TRBV3-2,TRBJ1-4,CASSLGARGEKLFF,TGTGCCAGCAGCCTAGGGGCGCGGGGTGAAAAACTGTTTTTT
NA,TRBD1,TRBV11-3,TRBJ1-1,CASSPVAVGQWDTEAFF,TGTGCCAGCAGCCCCGTTGCAGTGGGACAGTGGGACACTGAAGCTTTCTTT
NA,TRBD2,TRBV24-1,TRBJ2-5,CATSDSSGGAVETQYF,TGTGCCACCAGTGATTCTAGCGGGGGGGCAGTGGAGACCCAGTACTTC
few,TRBD2,TRBV7-8,TRBJ2-1,CASSPVWGLAGSSYNEQFF,TGTGCCAGCAGCCCGGTCTGGGGACTAGCGGGGAGCTCCTACAATGAGCAGTTCTTC
NA,TRBD2,TRBV6-5,TRBJ2-1,CASSSDRERGGHEQFF,TGTGCCAGCAGTTCCGATCGCGAGCGGGGGGGCCATGAGCAGTTCTTC
NA,NA,TRBV6-5,TRBJ1-5,CASTRGGQPQHF,TGTGCCAGCACCCGAGGGGGTCAGCCCCAGCATTTT
NA,TRBD1,TRBV6-2/TRBV6-3,TRBJ1-1,CASSGTGTTEAFF,TGTGCCAGCAGTGGGACAGGGACCACTGAAGCTTTCTTT
NA,NA,TRBV19,TRBJ1-1,CASSTGEIAFF,TGTGCCAGTAGTACCGGGGAGATAGCTTTCTTT
NA,NA,TRBV5-5,TRBJ1-3,CASSLGYSGNTIYF,TGTGCCAGCAGCTTGGGTTACTCTGGAAACACCATATATTTT
NA,NA,TRBV9,TRBJ1-3,CASSVADGVGNTIYF,TGTGCCAGCAGCGTAGCAGACGGGGTTGGAAACACCATATATTTT
NA,TRBD1,TRBV7-3,TRBJ1-1,CASSPRQGRGTEAFF,TGTGCCAGCAGCCCTCGACAGGGTCGAGGCACTGAAGCTTTCTTT
NA,NA,TRBV28,TRBJ1-1,CASIMNTEAFF,TGTGCCAGCATCATGAACACTGAAGCTTTCTTT
once,NA,TRBV28,TRBJ2-3,CASSSPGGLYTDTQYF,TGTGCCAGCAGTTCCCCCGGGGGATTGTACACAGATACGCAGTATTTT
NA,NA,TRBV29-1,TRBJ1-2,CSVDGGSGGYTF,TGCAGCGTTGACGGGGGATCTGGCGGCTACACCTTC
NA,TRBD1,TRBV25-1,TRBJ1-6,CASRSTRTGRNYNSPLHF,TGTGCCAGCAGAAGCACCAGGACAGGCCGAAACTATAATTCACCCCTCCACTTT
NA,TRBD1,TRBV6-5,TRBJ1-4,CASSLDRTPEKLFF,TGTGCCAGCAGCCTGGACAGGACCCCCGAAAAACTGTTTTTT
NA,NA,TRBV9,TRBJ2-3,CASSPRDSITDTQYF,TGTGCCAGCAGCCCCCGAGACTCGATCACAGATACGCAGTATTTT
few,NA,TRBV27,TRBJ2-2,CASSSGLLNTGELFF,TGTGCCAGCAGTTCGGGACTTCTGAACACCGGGGAGCTGTTTTTT
NA,TRBD1,TRBV4-3,TRBJ1-5,CASSFWTGHQPQHF,TGCGCCAGCAGCTTTTGGACAGGCCATCAGCCCCAGCATTTT
NA,NA,TRBV19,TRBJ1-6,CASTREEDSPLHF,TGTGCCAGTACCAGGGAAGAAGATTCACCCCTCCACTTT
NA,TRBD1,TRBV19,TRBJ2-7,CASSIRTGKYEQYF,TGTGCCAGTAGTATACGGACAGGGAAGTACGAGCAGTACTTC
NA,TRBD2,TRBV6-6,TRBJ2-1,CASSKGLAGDNEQFF,TGTGCCAGCAGTAAAGGACTAGCGGGGGACAATGAGCAGTTCTTC
once,TRBD1,TRBV19,TRBJ1-4,CASSPGQGAIRGEKLFF,TGTGCCAGTAGCCCGGGACAGGGGGCCATAAGAGGTGAAAAACTGTTTTTT
NA,TRBD1,TRBV7-2,TRBJ2-3,CASSLRGPGTDTQYF,TGTGCCAGCAGCTTAAGGGGGCCAGGAACAGATACGCAGTATTTT
NA,TRBD1,TRBV4-2,TRBJ1-4,CASSQERGTEDEKLFF,TGTGCCAGCAGCCAAGAACGGGGGACAGAGGATGAAAAACTGTTTTTT